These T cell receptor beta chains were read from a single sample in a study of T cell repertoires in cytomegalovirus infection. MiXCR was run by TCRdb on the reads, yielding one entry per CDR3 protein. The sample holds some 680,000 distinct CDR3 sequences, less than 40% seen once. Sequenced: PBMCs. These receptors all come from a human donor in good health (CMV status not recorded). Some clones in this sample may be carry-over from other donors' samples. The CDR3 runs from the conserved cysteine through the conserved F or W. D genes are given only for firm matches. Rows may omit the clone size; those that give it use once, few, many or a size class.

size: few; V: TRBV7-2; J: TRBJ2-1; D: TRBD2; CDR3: CASSLWTSGRALQYNEQFF; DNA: TGTGCCAGCAGCTTATGGACTAGCGGGAGGGCTCTCCAATACAATGAGCAGTTCTTC
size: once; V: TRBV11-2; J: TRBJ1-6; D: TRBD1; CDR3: CASSQRGQEYNSPLHF; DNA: TGTGCCAGCAGCCAGAGAGGACAGGAGTATAATTCACCCCTCCACTTT
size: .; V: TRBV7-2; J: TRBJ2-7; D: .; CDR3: CASSLAPLAGEVVTSF; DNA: TGTGCCAGCAGCTTAGCGCCGCTAGCTGGAGAGGTGGTGACGTCCTTC
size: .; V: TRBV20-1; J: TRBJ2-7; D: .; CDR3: CSARDLTEVFEQYF; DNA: TGCAGTGCTAGAGATCTCACGGAGGTGTTCGAGCAGTACTTC
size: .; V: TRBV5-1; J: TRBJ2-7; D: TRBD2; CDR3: CASSRAPGGSSYEQYF; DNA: TGCGCCAGCAGCAGGGCCCCGGGAGGCTCCTCCTACGAGCAGTACTTC
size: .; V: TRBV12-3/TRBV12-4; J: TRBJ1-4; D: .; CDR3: CASSLAQAAPKLFF; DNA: TGTGCCAGCAGTTTAGCGCAAGCAGCACCAAAACTGTTTTTT
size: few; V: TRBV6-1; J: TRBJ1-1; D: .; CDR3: CASSTSGNTEAFF; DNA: TGTGCCAGCAGTACATCAGGGAACACTGAAGCTTTCTTT
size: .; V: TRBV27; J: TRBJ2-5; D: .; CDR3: CASSFEGEETPYF; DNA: TGTGCCAGCAGTTTTGAAGGTGAAGAGACCCCGTACTTC
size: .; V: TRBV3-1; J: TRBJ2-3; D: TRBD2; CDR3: CASSQAGVIVDTQYF; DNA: TGTGCCAGCAGCCAGGCGGGAGTCATAGTAGATACGCAGTATTTT
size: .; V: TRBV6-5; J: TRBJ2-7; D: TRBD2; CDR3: CASSPLRGGGGEQYF; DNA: TGTGCCAGCAGCCCCCTCCGGGGGGGGGGCGGCGAGCAGTACTTC
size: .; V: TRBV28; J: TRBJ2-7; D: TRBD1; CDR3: CASKGTAPYEQYF; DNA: TGTGCCAGCAAAGGGACAGCGCCCTACGAGCAGTACTTC
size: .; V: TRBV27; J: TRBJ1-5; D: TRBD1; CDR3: CASSPSDRAYNQPQHF; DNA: TGTGCCAGCAGTCCGTCCGACAGGGCCTACAATCAGCCCCAGCATTTT
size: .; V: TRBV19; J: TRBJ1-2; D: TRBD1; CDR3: CASLKGQGARGYTF; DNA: TGTGCCAGTTTGAAGGGACAGGGGGCGCGGGGCTACACCTTC
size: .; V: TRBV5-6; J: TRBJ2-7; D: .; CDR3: CASSSVTGYHEQYF; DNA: TGTGCCAGCAGCTCCGTCACAGGGTACCACGAGCAGTACTTC
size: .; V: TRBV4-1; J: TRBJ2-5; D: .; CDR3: CASSQIGKQETQYF; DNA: TGCGCCAGCAGCCAAATCGGGAAACAAGAGACCCAGTACTTC
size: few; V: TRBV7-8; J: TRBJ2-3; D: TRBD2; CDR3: CASRETSGVTDTQYF; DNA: TGTGCCAGCAGGGAGACTAGCGGGGTGACAGATACGCAGTATTTT
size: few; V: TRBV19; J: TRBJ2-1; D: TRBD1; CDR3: CASSTNRGAYNEQFF; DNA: TGTGCCAGTAGTACCAACAGGGGGGCCTACAATGAGCAGTTCTTC
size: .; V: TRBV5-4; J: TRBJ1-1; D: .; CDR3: CASSLKSGRNTEAFF; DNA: TGTGCCAGCAGCTTGAAGTCCGGGCGGAACACTGAAGCTTTCTTT
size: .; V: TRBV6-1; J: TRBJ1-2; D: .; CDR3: CASRPPGLISGYGYTF; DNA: TGTGCCAGCAGACCGCCGGGCCTCATTTCGGGCTATGGCTACACCTTC
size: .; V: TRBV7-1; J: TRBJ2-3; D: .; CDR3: CASSAGARWDTQYF; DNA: TGTGCCAGCAGCGCCGGGGCGAGGTGGGATACGCAGTATTTT
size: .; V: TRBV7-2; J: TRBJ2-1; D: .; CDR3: CASSLGLAREQFF; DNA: TGTGCCAGCAGCTTAGGGCTAGCGCGTGAGCAGTTCTTC
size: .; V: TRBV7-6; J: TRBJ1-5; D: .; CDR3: CASSLAEGDNQPQHF; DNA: TGTGCCAGCAGCTTAGCAGAGGGGGATAATCAGCCCCAGCATTTT
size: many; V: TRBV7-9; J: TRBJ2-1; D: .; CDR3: CASSLVADEQFF; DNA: TGTGCCAGCAGCTTAGTAGCCGATGAGCAGTTCTTC
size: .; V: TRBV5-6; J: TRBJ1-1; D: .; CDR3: CASSLISTAAEAFF; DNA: TGTGCCAGCAGCTTGATTAGTACAGCAGCTGAAGCTTTCTTT
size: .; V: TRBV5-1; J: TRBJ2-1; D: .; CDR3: CASTPSPRLNNEQFF; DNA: TGCGCCAGCACCCCATCTCCGCGACTCAACAATGAGCAGTTCTTC
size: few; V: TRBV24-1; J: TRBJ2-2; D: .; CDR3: CATSEAGAGELFF; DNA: TGTGCCACCAGTGAGGCAGGGGCCGGGGAGCTGTTTTTT
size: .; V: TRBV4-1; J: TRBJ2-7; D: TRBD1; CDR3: CASSLTGTGNHEQYF; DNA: TGCGCCAGCAGTCTCACCGGGACAGGGAACCACGAGCAGTACTTC
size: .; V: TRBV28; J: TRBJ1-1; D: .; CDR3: CASSLYSKGSTEAFF; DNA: TGTGCCAGCAGTTTATATTCGAAGGGTTCAACTGAAGCTTTCTTT
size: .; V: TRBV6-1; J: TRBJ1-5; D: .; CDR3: CASSPGGGRRHQPQHF; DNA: TGTGCCAGCAGCCCGGGGGGGGGGAGAAGACATCAGCCCCAGCATTTT
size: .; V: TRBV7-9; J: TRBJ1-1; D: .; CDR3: CATGLRLGDTEAFF; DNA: TGTGCCACTGGACTGAGGTTAGGGGACACTGAAGCTTTCTTT
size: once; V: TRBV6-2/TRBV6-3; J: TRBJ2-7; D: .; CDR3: CDSSYSRGMGEQYF; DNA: TGTGACAGCAGTTACTCGAGAGGGATGGGCGAGCAGTACTTC
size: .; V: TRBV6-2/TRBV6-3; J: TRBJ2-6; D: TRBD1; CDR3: CASSETGGNAGANVLTF; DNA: TGTGCCAGCAGTGAAACAGGGGGAAATGCTGGGGCCAACGTCCTGACTTTC
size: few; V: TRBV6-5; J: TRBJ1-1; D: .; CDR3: CASSYSQDTWNTEAFF; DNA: TGTGCCAGCAGTTACTCCCAGGACACCTGGAACACTGAAGCTTTCTTT
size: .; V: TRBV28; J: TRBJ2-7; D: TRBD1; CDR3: CASSLPLGQGVWQYF; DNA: TGTGCCAGCAGTTTACCCCTGGGACAGGGGGTCTGGCAGTACTTC
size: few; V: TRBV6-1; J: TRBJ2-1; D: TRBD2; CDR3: CASSRRLAQTLNEQFF; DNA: TGTGCCAGCAGTAGGAGACTAGCCCAGACCCTCAATGAGCAGTTCTTC
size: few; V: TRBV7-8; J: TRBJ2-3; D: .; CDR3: CASSSTMDTQYF; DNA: TGTGCCAGCAGCTCCACCATGGATACGCAGTATTTT
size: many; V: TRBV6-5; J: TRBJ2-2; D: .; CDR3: CASSYDSGTGELFF; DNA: TGTGCCAGCAGTTATGATTCGGGCACCGGGGAGCTGTTTTTT
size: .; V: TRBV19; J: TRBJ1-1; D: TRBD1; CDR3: CASSISIGTANTEAFF; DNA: TGTGCCAGTAGTATTTCCATCGGGACAGCGAACACTGAAGCTTTCTTT
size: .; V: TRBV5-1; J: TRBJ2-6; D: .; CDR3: CASSPPGRGYSGANVLTF; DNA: TGCGCCAGCAGCCCACCCGGACGGGGATACTCTGGGGCCAACGTCCTGACTTTC
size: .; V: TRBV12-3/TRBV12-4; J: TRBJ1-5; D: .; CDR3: CASSLDWGNQPQHF; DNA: TGTGCCAGCAGTTTAGATTGGGGGAATCAGCCCCAGCATTTT
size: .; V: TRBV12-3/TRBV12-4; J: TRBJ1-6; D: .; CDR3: CASSLGTLKGSPLHF; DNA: TGTGCCAGCAGTTTGGGGACTTTAAAGGGTTCACCCCTCCACTTT